Presented here are 15 T cell receptor beta chains from one specimen sequenced in a study of shared clonotypes between healthy human individuals. Libraries were prepared by immunoSEQ multiplex PCR; TCRdb keeps only in-frame clonotypes and omits some of them. Of millions of clones listed, 90% to 95% were seen once; the top ten hold about 0.37%. Sequencing input: naive CD4+ T cells from PBMCs. Indicated subset: CD45RA+ positively selected. These receptors were taken from a man between 18 and 35 years old in good health. Some clones in this sample may be carry-over from other donors' samples.

The chain is built from TRBV11-2 and TRBJ2-7; D may match TRBD1 or TRBD2 (5 bases each). Germline V CDR1 and CDR2: SGHAT, FQNNGV. Between the trimmed V and J ends, which lost 1 base and 1 base, there was a span of 17 bases. The CDR3 extends over 17 amino acids. The chain's CDR3 is CASSLVGTSDISYEQYF. CDR3 in DNA: TGTGCCAGCAGCTTAGTAGGGACGTCCGACATTTCCTACGAGCAGTACTTC.

The chain couples TRBV6-6 to TRBJ1-1; D gene ambiguous. Per the germline V gene, CDR1 is MNHNY and CDR2 is SVGAGI (reference sequence). V lost 0 bases and J 7 bases, leaving 9 bases between the germline ends. CDR3 length: 13 residues. The chain's CDR3 is CASSYSTGYEAFF. Here the CDR3 DNA reads TGTGCCAGCAGTTACTCAACGGGATATGAAGCTTTCTTT.

The chain is built from TRBV30 and TRBJ2-7; 10 bases match TRBD1. The length of the CDR3 is 13 residues. The ends lost 0 bases at V and 6 bases at J; junction bases unmatched: 2. Germline loops: CDR1 GTSNPN, CDR2 SVGIG (reference sequence). In DNA form, the CDR3 reads TGTGCCTGGAGTGTTCGGACAGGGGGCGAGCAGTACTTC. It codes for CAWSVRTGGEQYF.

With respect to this clone: At the DNA level, this CDR3 is encoded by other sequences in the same sample as well. V usage is TRBV7-2 and J usage is TRBJ1-1; D not resolved. Trimming stripped 3 bases from V and 2 bases from J, with 10 bases between. Germline CDR1 SGHTA, CDR2 FQGNSA. The CDR3 is 14 residues long. CDR3 sequence reads: CASSLLGSNTEAFF. In DNA, the CDR3 is TGTGCCAGCAGCTTGTTGGGGAGTAACACTGAAGCTTTCTTT.

The chain carries TRBV7-2 and TRBJ2-7, with D perhaps matching TRBD1 or TRBD2 (5 bases each). Germline-derived CDR1 and CDR2 are SGHTA and FQGNSA. Deletions cut 1 base from V and 2 bases from J, with 9 bases between. This CDR3 has 14 amino acids. DNA for the CDR3: TGTGCCAGCAGCTTAGGGGACCCCACCTACGAGCAGTACTTC. Amino acid sequence: CASSLGDPTYEQYF.

Concerning this clone itself: Mismatch with germline at one junction end may stem from a read error. The rearrangement uses TRBV4-1 and TRBJ2-7, with 7 bases matching TRBD2. This CDR3 is 14 amino acids long. CDR1 and CDR2 from the germline V gene are MGHRA and YSYEKL. The CDR3 loop is CASSHPTSSHEQYF. As DNA, the CDR3 is TGCGCCAGCAGCCACCCGACTAGCTCCCACGAGCAGTACTTC.

The V gene is TRBV5-4, the J gene TRBJ2-5, with unresolved D. The CDR3 sequence is 14 residues long. Germline CDR1 reads SGHNT; CDR2 reads YYREEE (reference sequence). V was shortened by 3 bases and J by 1 base, with 10 bases between the two germline ends. CDR3 in amino acids: CASSSGGVQETQYF. In DNA form, the CDR3 reads TGTGCCAGCAGCTCCGGTGGCGTCCAAGAGACCCAGTACTTC.

This clone came up once. The chain is built from TRBV7-9 and TRBJ2-1, with 9 positions matching TRBD2. The germline V gene encodes CDR1 SEHNR and CDR2 FQNEAQ (reference sequence). The CDR3 is 15 residues long. Losses at the gene ends were 3 bases for V and 4 bases for J; bases not matched to a gene: 4. The CDR3 reads CASSFSGSRYNEQFF. Written as DNA, the CDR3 is TGTGCCAGCAGCTTTAGCGGGAGTAGGTACAATGAGCAGTTCTTC.

This clone showed up just once. V gene TRBV19 combines with J gene TRBJ2-1, with 7 bases matching TRBD2. Germline V gene sequence: CDR1 LNHDA, CDR2 SQIVND (reference sequence). There are 16 residues in the CDR3. After removal of 3 bases from V and 0 bases from J, the junction contained 5 bases not matched to a gene. The CDR3 loop reads CASSMEGGSSYNEQFF. Written as DNA, the CDR3 is TGTGCCAGTAGTATGGAGGGAGGGAGCTCCTACAATGAGCAGTTCTTC.

This sequence joins TRBV5-1 and TRBJ1-2; 9 bases align to TRBD1. The CDR3 loop spans 17 amino acids. With 2 bases clipped from V and 0 bases from J, the junction kept 8 bases outside the gene matches. CDR1 and CDR2 (germline): SGHRS, YFSETQ. The CDR3 loop is CASSLTDRGPPNYGYTF. The CDR3, as DNA: TGCGCCAGCAGCTTAACGGACAGGGGTCCCCCTAACTATGGCTACACCTTC.

On this clone: Other nucleotide sequences in the sample specify the same CDR3. J is TRBJ1-5 and V is TRBV11-2; D unclear. The CDR3 consists of 14 residues. CDR1 and CDR2 from the germline V gene are SGHAT and FQNNGV. The ends were cut back, 0 bases at V and 4 bases at J, with 7 bases in the middle. For the CDR3, the DNA is TGTGCCAGCAGCTTAGATCGAGGGAATCAGCCCCAGCATTTT. Protein sequence: CASSLDRGNQPQHF.

The J gene is TRBJ2-1, the V gene TRBV7-2, with TRBD1 matching 9 bases. Germline V CDR1 and CDR2: SGHTA, FQGNSA. The V segment lost 1 base and the J segment 12 bases; nucleotides outside the gene matches: 22. The CDR3 covers 19 residues. In nucleotides, the CDR3 is TGTGCCAGCAGCTTAGTTTTCTGGCCGGGACAGGGCGCCAATTCTGGGCAGTTCTTC. Protein: CASSLVFWPGQGANSGQFF.

As concerns this clone: Distinct nucleotide sequences in the sample also encode this CDR3. The genes are TRBV5-1 and TRBJ2-2, with TRBD2 matching 8 bases. This CDR3 spans 15 amino acids. Germline V gives CDR1 SGHRS, CDR2 YFSETQ. V was clipped by 4 bases and J by 1 base; unmatched bases: 3. The DNA for the CDR3 is TGCGCCAGCAGCCTTACTAGCGGGAACACCGGGGAGCTGTTTTTT. It yields the protein CASSLTSGNTGELFF.

This clone turned up a few times. The chain recombines TRBV2 with TRBJ1-5; 7 bases align to TRBD1. Germline V gene lookup returns CDR1 SNHLY and CDR2 FYNNEI. This CDR3 spans 13 amino acids. V gave up 7 bases and J gave up 5 bases; unmatched junction bases: 5. The CDR3 spells CASTLRGDQPQHF. CDR3 nucleotides: TGTGCCAGCACCCTCAGGGGGGATCAGCCCCAGCATTTT.

The genes are TRBV11-1 and TRBJ2-2; D is unresolved. From germline, CDR1 is SGHAT and CDR2 FQDESV (reference sequence). The V end was cut by 6 bases, the J end by 0 bases, with 8 bases between. The CDR3 is made up of 14 amino acids. This CDR3 is CASSHAANTGELFF. The CDR3 nucleotides are TGTGCCAGCAGTCATGCCGCGAACACCGGGGAGCTGTTTTTT.